The clone carrying this T cell receptor beta chain was counted a single time. These data come from a study of T cell changes during pregnancy in multiple sclerosis. The CDR3 has 11 amino acids. Trimming stripped 5 bases from V and 4 bases from J, with 6 bases between. Looked up from germline, CDR1 is SGDLS and CDR2 is YYNGEE. Profiling relied on immunoSEQ multiplex PCR, and the TCRdb table lists in-frame clones only, not all of them. Of under 55,000 clones in the sample, roughly 94% were seen once. Sequences were derived from CD4+ T cells from peripheral blood mononuclear cells, sampled in the third trimester of pregnancy. The chain carries TRBV9 and TRBJ1-2, with D possibly matching TRBD1 (5 bases). This receptor was obtained from a female donor with multiple sclerosis, enrolled in a pregnancy study. This chain's CDR3 is CASRGPYGYTF. As DNA, the CDR3 is TGTGCCAGCAGGGGGCCCTATGGCTACACCTTC.